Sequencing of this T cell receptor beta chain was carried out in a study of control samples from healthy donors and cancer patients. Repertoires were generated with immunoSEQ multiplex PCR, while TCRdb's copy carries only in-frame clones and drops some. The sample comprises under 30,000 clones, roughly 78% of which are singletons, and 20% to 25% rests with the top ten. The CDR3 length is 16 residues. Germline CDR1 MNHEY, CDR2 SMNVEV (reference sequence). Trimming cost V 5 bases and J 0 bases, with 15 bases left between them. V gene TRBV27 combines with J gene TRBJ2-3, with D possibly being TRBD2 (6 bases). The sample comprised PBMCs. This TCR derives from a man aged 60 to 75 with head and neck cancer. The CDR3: CASSPWGVFSTDTQYF. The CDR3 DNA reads TGTGCCAGCAGTCCTTGGGGGGTTTTTAGCACAGATACGCAGTATTTT.